This T cell receptor (beta chain) was profiled in a study of shared clonotypes between healthy human individuals. Notes on the study in general: The authors expected sequencing depth to affect clonotype sharing among donors.

The authors distributed each subset's genomic DNA evenly over several immunoSEQ plates. In the sorted-subset replicate PCRs, 200 ng DNA, some 30,000 T cell genomes, was used. The assay was immunoSEQ multiplex PCR, and TCRdb's table has in-frame clones only and misses some. The sample has over a million clones; 75% to 85% are singletons. For this clone: Antigen: not known. A junction boundary mismatches the germline segment, possibly from a read error.

This receptor was identified in a man younger than 35 in good health. Some clones in this sample may be carry-over from other donors' samples. Specimen: memory CD4+ T cells from PBMCs. Subset given: CD45RA-negative fraction.

CDR3 in amino acids: CASSLAVLGLRQVF. CDR3 sequence (DNA): TGCGCCAGCAGCTTGGCCGTTCTAGGCCTCCGCCAAGTCTTC. The chain couples TRBV5-1 to TRBJ2-1; D is undetermined. Germline assignment: CDR1 SGHRS and CDR2 YFSETQ. The CDR3 length is 14 residues.